This is a list of T cell receptor beta chains from one sample in a study of metastatic and nonmetastatic thyroid tumors. TCRdb re-clonotyped the PCR reads via MiXCR. The sample yields more than 85,000 clones, roughly 8.6% seen once. The sequenced sample consisted of blood. These receptors were collected from a female donor with papillary thyroid cancer or a benign thyroid nodule (not recorded which). Some clones in this sample may be carry-over from other donors' samples. CDR3s include the opening cysteine and the closing phenylalanine or tryptophan.

V,CDR3
TRBV20-1,CSATDRTFGDTQYF
TRBV30,CAWIVILGEGQFF
TRBV6-6,CASSYSWAQYF
TRBV6-1,CASETTGNTEAFF
TRBV7-2,CASSPSSREQFF
TRBV4-2,CASSPGDLTGSGANVLTF
TRBV12-3/TRBV12-4,CASGERAPRTEAFF
TRBV20-1,CSAGEFTDTQYF
TRBV5-6,CASSLGQESAMGYTF
TRBV12-5,CASGLVLGRDTDTQYF
TRBV28,CGIRGASNQPQHF
TRBV6-1,CASSVSQYGNQPQHF
TRBV3-1,CASSQRDRKYGYTF
TRBV6-6,CASSYSLPIEGTGELFF
TRBV6-1,CASSELTGSGNTIYF
TRBV12-3/TRBV12-4,CASSRDSHSNQPQHF
TRBV7-6,CASSPRLAGGPPRSYNEQFF
TRBV3-1,CASSPLRGLNTGELFF
TRBV10-3,CAINEAYNSPLHF
TRBV10-1,CARRSGGAVEQYF
TRBV6-5,CASSYLGTLTYNEQFF
TRBV6-1,CASTEMGTGELFF
TRBV19,CASSTPQAGGETQYF
TRBV3-1,CASSHGAWQETQYF
TRBV7-9,CASRPGSGNTGELFF
TRBV10-3,CAISERDNSPLHF
TRBV20-1,CSAMGPRGGDSYEQYF
TRBV30,CAWRWGTAPAFF
TRBV9,CASSVGGLAEQYF
TRBV6-6,CASSYSTGTYEQYF
TRBV9,CASSVGQMNTEAFF
TRBV5-4,CASSPAKAEGYTF
TRBV5-5,CASSRGQGAGNTIYF
TRBV5-1,CASSFGRRNYGYTF
TRBV9,CASTPLGQGNTEAFF
TRBV4-1,CASSQVGRGNTGELFF
TRBV6-2/TRBV6-3,CASRRLNTDTQYF
TRBV5-6,CASSLVGSGSNQPQHF
TRBV4-2,CASSQEGGGLAGELFF
TRBV6-1,CASSQMMGTGSNEQYF
TRBV15,CATSRGLGGSYEQYF
TRBV20-1,CSATSGGAADTQYF
TRBV6-2/TRBV6-3,CASSSRGADYGYTF
TRBV27,CASSVTSVHYEQYF
TRBV6-5,CASSYSTGGVNGYTF
TRBV2,CASSEATGSYGYTF
TRBV15,CATSRDRRASTGNTIYF
TRBV7-2,CASSTYRGNEQFF
TRBV20-1,CSAKRAVLIPAGPTDTQYF
TRBV5-1,CASSGGSDYYNEQFF
TRBV3-1,CASSHGIYGYTF
TRBV10-3,CAISVGQGRAETQYF
TRBV14,CASSQGAKYGSPLHF
TRBV3-1,CASSQDPTSGGATDTQYF
TRBV7-6,CASSLALAAEQYF